This T cell receptor (beta chain) is from a study of T cell clonotyping in hematopoietic cell transplantation. General study findings and limits: Higher Inverse Simpson Index values in graft donor and pretransplant recipient predicted broader posttransplant TCR diversity. Without cell sorting, CD4 versus CD8 contributions remain unresolved. Few recipient clonotypes overlapped donors; over 95% were de novo at given depth. Pathologically expanded recipient clonotypes increased progressively from day 30 to day 180 as diversity fell.

Of note for this clone: Its antigen remains unidentified.

Measured with immunoSEQ multiplex PCR; TCRdb has only the in-frame clones, and not every one. The table shows roughly 27,000 clones, with approximately 94% occurring only once. The V gene end was trimmed by 6 bases and the J gene end by 2 bases; junction bases not matched to a gene: 11. The CDR3 runs 16 residues. The V gene's germline CDR1 is SGHTA and CDR2 FQGNSA. This TCR was sampled from a man aged 50 to 59 in good health. Some clones in this sample may be carry-over from other donors' samples. This sequence joins TRBV7-2 and TRBJ1-2; 8 bases align to TRBD1. Sequenced sample: peripheral blood mononuclear cells. The CDR3 region is CASRPSGGTGNYGYTF. For the CDR3, the DNA is TGTGCCAGCAGACCCTCGGGGGGGACAGGCAACTATGGCTACACCTTC.